The text below deals with one TCR beta chain. V dropped 3 bases and J dropped 1 base, with 6 bases sitting between them. The length of the CDR3 is 13 residues. The V gene's germline CDR1 is ENHRY and CDR2 SYGVKD. Study processing details: Amplification of reference gene primers was used by the study to estimate nucleated cell counts. This table comes from immunoSEQ multiplex PCR, and its TCRdb copy is limited to in-frame clones, with some not included. The V and J calls and clone size were taken over from that table, and D and trimming were inferred from the DNA. The table lists about 220,000 clones, roughly nine tenths of them singletons. Participants' own reports of clinical history determined their cohort assignment. This entry comes from a study of blood T cell repertoires in COVID-19.

The rearrangement joins TRBV10-3 to TRBJ1-1, with D possibly matching TRBD1 (5 bases). The sequence derives from a woman aged 25 to 39 who had recovered from COVID-19. Sequences were obtained from PBMCs or T cells enriched from blood (not recorded which). The CDR3 DNA is TGTGCCATCAGTGACAGGGAGAACACTGAAGCTTTCTTT. Amino acids: CAISDRENTEAFF.